The 25 T cell receptor beta chains in this list originate from one sample, sequenced in a study of breast tumors, draining lymph nodes, adjacent tissues. Samples came from axillary lymph nodes draining the breast cancer. TCRdb independently ran MiXCR on the multiplex PCR reads; one entry per CDR3 protein. The sample holds 75,000 to 100,000 distinct CDR3 sequences, roughly 19% seen once. Source material: axillary lymph node tissue. Every receptor here comes from a female donor with breast cancer. Some clones in this sample may be carry-over from other donors' samples.

This clonotype was seen at least ten times. The chain combines TRBV6-2 or TRBV6-3 with TRBJ2-5, with 11 nucleotides matching TRBD2. Unmatched junction bases numbered 10, after V lost 5 bases and J lost 2 bases. The CDR3 totals 17 residues. The germline gives CDR1 MNHEY, CDR2 SVGEGT. The CDR3: CASSGGTSGSKQETQYF. For the CDR3, the DNA is TGTGCCAGCAGTGGCGGTACTAGCGGGAGTAAACAAGAGACCCAGTACTTC.

DNA for the CDR3: TGCGCCAGCAGCTTGGGACTAGCCCACAGTGAGCAGTTCTTC. Encoded protein: CASSLGLAHSEQFF. V is TRBV5-1 and J is TRBJ2-1; TRBD2 aligns across 7 bases. From germline, CDR1 is SGHRS and CDR2 YFSETQ. The CDR3 extends over 14 amino acids. The J segment lost 9 bases and the V segment lost 0 bases, leaving 6 bases of the junction unmatched.

In this sample, this clonotype turned up many times. V usage is TRBV25-1 and J usage is TRBJ2-1, with no clear D. Germline V CDR1 and CDR2: MGHDK, SYGVNS. With 4 bases removed from V and 0 bases from J, the gap between germline ends came to 7 bases. The CDR3 extends over 14 amino acids. CDR3 protein: CASSARASYNEQFF. CDR3 bases: TGTGCCAGCAGTGCCCGGGCCTCCTACAATGAGCAGTTCTTC.

At least ten counts were recorded for this clonotype. The V call is TRBV7-2, the J call TRBJ2-3; D possibly corresponds to TRBD2 (5 bases). The CDR3 loop spans 12 amino acids. Germline V gene data show CDR1 as SGHTA and CDR2 as FQGNSA. The V end lost 5 bases, the J end lost 6 bases, and 9 bases lay between the germline ends. The DNA of the CDR3 is TGTGCCAGCAGCGGGAGTTGGGATACGCAGTATTTT. Its translation: CASSGSWDTQYF.

This clonotype was recorded many times. V usage is TRBV19 and J usage is TRBJ1-2; weak D call: TRBD1 (5 bases). With 1 base removed from V and 6 bases from J, the gap between germline ends came to 18 bases. The germline CDR1 and CDR2 sequences are LNHDA and SQIVND (reference sequence). CDR3 length equals 16 residues. This CDR3 reads CASSIGISGLGHGYTF. In DNA form, the CDR3 reads TGTGCCAGTAGTATAGGTATCTCAGGGCTCGGCCATGGCTACACCTTC.

Ten or more counts support this clonotype. The chain carries TRBV5-1 and TRBJ1-6, with D tentatively TRBD1 (6 bases). The germline V gene encodes CDR1 SGHRS and CDR2 YFSETQ. The V gene lost 4 bases and the J gene lost 7 bases, with 15 bases spanning the gap. This CDR3 spans 15 amino acids. CDR3 coding DNA: TGCGCCAGCAGCCCCTTGGTGGGGGCGAATTCACCCCTCCACTTT. This encodes CASSPLVGANSPLHF. Full variable domain (remainder filled in from reference TRBV5-1 and TRBJ1-6): KAGVTQTPRYLIKTRGQQVTLSCSPISGHRSVSWYQQTPGQGLQFLFEYFSETQRNKGNFPGRFSGRQFSNSRSEMNVSTLELGDSALYLCASSPLVGANSPLHFGNGTRLTVT.

The sample holds many counts of this clonotype. The genes are TRBV27 and TRBJ1-6, with TRBD1 matching 8 bases. CDR3 length: 15 amino acids. V trimming: 6 bases; J trimming: 7 bases; junction bases outside the gene matches: 8. Germline-derived CDR1 and CDR2 are MNHEY and SMNVEV (reference sequence). The CDR3 here is CASSLTWTGNSPLHF. The DNA of the CDR3 is TGTGCCAGCAGCCTTACTTGGACAGGGAATTCACCCCTCCACTTT.

At least ten counts were recorded for this clonotype. J is TRBJ2-1 and V is TRBV7-8; 14 nucleotides match TRBD2. This CDR3 has 17 amino acids. The J segment lost 6 bases and the V segment lost 1 base, leaving 5 bases of the junction unmatched. Germline CDR1 SGHVS, CDR2 FQNEAQ. The CDR3 loop reads CASSLVLTSGGANEQFF. The CDR3 bases are TGTGCCAGCAGCTTAGTCTTGACTAGCGGGGGGGCCAATGAGCAGTTCTTC.

The sample holds a few counts of this clonotype. The V and J genes are TRBV20-1 and TRBJ2-5; 12 bases agree with TRBD2. The CDR3 consists of 15 residues. V dropped 3 bases and J dropped 9; count of bases not matched to a gene: 11. Looked up from germline, CDR1 is DFQATT and CDR2 is SNEGSKA (reference sequence). In DNA, the CDR3 is TGCAGTGCTAGTTCGGCGACTAGCGGGAGTGTGTCCCAGTACTTC. Amino acids: CSASSATSGSVSQYF.

This clonotype was recorded at least ten times. The V and J genes are TRBV10-1 and TRBJ2-2, with 8 bases fitting TRBD1. The germline gives CDR1 WNHNN, CDR2 SYGVQD (reference sequence). The CDR3 is 14 residues long. V lost 9 bases and J lost 4; bases outside the gene matches: 7. CDR3 residues: CASSRQGSTGELFF. The CDR3 nucleotides are TGCGCCAGTTCCCGACAGGGGTCCACCGGGGAGCTGTTTTTT.

As regards this clonotype: A much larger clone differs from this one at a single base, so this may be a read error. This chain connects TRBV13 to TRBJ2-3, with D perhaps TRBD1 or TRBD2 (5 bases each). CDR1 is PRHDT and CDR2 is FYEKMQ in the germline V gene (reference sequence). The CDR3 consists of 15 residues. For the CDR3, the DNA is TGTGCCTGCAGAACCACTAGGGGCTCGGCAGATACGCAGTATTTT. It codes for CACRTTRGSADTQYF.

This clonotype occurred many times. The rearrangement links TRBV5-1 to TRBJ2-3, with 12 bases aligning to TRBD2. The CDR3 length is 16 residues. Germline V CDR1 and CDR2: SGHRS, YFSETQ. V lost 3 bases and J lost 1; bases outside the gene matches: 3. The CDR3 bases are TGCGCCAGCAGCTGGGGGACTAGCGGGCGCACAGATACGCAGTATTTT. It translates to CASSWGTSGRTDTQYF.

The J gene is TRBJ2-3, the V gene TRBV20-1, with 9 nucleotides matching TRBD2. The CDR3 loop spans 15 amino acids. Germline values: CDR1 DFQATT, CDR2 SNEGSKA (reference sequence). CDR3 region: CSAGGSSGSTDTQYF. The DNA of the CDR3 is TGCAGCGCGGGGGGGAGTAGCGGGAGCACAGATACGCAGTATTTT.

Ten or more counts support this clonotype. The chain is built from TRBV2 and TRBJ2-3; 7 bases agree with TRBD1. In germline, CDR1 is SNHLY, CDR2 FYNNEI. This CDR3 is 12 amino acids long. V lost 5 bases, J lost 6 bases, and 2 bases stayed unmatched. For the CDR3, the DNA is TGTGCCAGCAGTATACAGGGGGATACGCAGTATTTT. It yields the protein CASSIQGDTQYF.

In its sample, this clonotype was seen many times. The chain couples TRBV19 to TRBJ2-3, with D possibly being TRBD2 (5 bases). Trimming pared 7 bases from V and 6 bases from J, leaving 14 bases between. The V gene's germline CDR1 is LNHDA and CDR2 SQIVND (reference sequence). This CDR3 comprises 13 residues. The CDR3 coding sequence is TGTGCCAGTACCCCTCCGGGGAAGGATACGCAGTATTTT. Its translation is CASTPPGKDTQYF.

Ten or more counts support this clonotype. This chain's CDR3 is CASSPPTSGHTYEQYF. Written as DNA, the CDR3 is TGTGCCAGCAGCCCTCCCACTAGCGGGCATACCTACGAGCAGTACTTC. The chain employs TRBV6-1 and TRBJ2-7; 9 bases align to TRBD2. The CDR3 spans 16 residues. V dropped 6 bases and J dropped 2; count of bases not matched to a gene: 11. Germline V gene sequence: CDR1 MNHNS, CDR2 SASEGT.

Turning to this clonotype: A read error may be the cause here, since a much bigger clone is one base away. As DNA, the CDR3 is TGTGCCAGCGACGACCGAGGGGGTTATGGCTACACCTTC. Its translation is CASDDRGGYGYTF. The chain employs TRBV6-6 and TRBJ1-2, with D tentatively TRBD1 (6 bases). Germline V gives CDR1 MNHNY, CDR2 SVGAGI (reference sequence). The CDR3 runs 13 residues. With 8 bases removed from V and 5 bases from J, the gap between germline ends came to 15 bases.

This clonotype has a count of ten or more. This chain links TRBV29-1 with TRBJ2-7; D gene uncertain. In germline, CDR1 is SQVTM, CDR2 ANQGSEA. This CDR3 has 13 amino acids. V was shortened by 3 bases and J by 8 bases, with 17 bases between the two germline ends. The CDR3 DNA sequence: TGCAGCGTTGACCTGCCTGGGCCCAGGAAGCAGTACTTC. It encodes CSVDLPGPRKQYF.

The chain is built from TRBV30 and TRBJ1-1, with D maybe TRBD1 (6 bases). Germline V gene sequence: CDR1 GTSNPN, CDR2 SVGIG (reference sequence). Trimming took off 3 bases at V and 0 bases at J, with 8 bases between the two ends. The CDR3 extends over 13 amino acids. Written as DNA, the CDR3 is TGTGCCTGGAGCGGACAGTTGAACACTGAAGCTTTCTTT. Translation gives CAWSGQLNTEAFF.

Many counts were recorded for this clonotype. The rearrangement links TRBV5-1 to TRBJ2-3; 8 nucleotides align to TRBD1. Germline V gene data show CDR1 as SGHRS and CDR2 as YFSETQ. This CDR3 has 15 amino acids. V shed 3 bases and J 0 bases; nucleotides not matched to a gene: 3. The CDR3 nucleotides read TGCGCCAGCAGCTATCAGGGGGCTAGCACAGATACGCAGTATTTT. Translation: CASSYQGASTDTQYF. Drawing the rest from reference TRBV5-1 and TRBJ2-3, the complete variable domain is KAGVTQTPRYLIKTRGQQVTLSCSPISGHRSVSWYQQTPGQGLQFLFEYFSETQRNKGNFPGRFSGRQFSNSRSEMNVSTLELGDSALYLCASSYQGASTDTQYFGPGTRLTVL.

The sample holds a few counts of this clonotype. The chain joins TRBV28 to TRBJ1-3; D is perhaps TRBD1 (5 bases). CDR1 and CDR2 (germline): MDHEN, SYDVKM. Trimming stripped 5 bases from V and 0 bases from J, with 14 bases between. This CDR3 has 16 amino acids. This chain's CDR3 is CASSPSAGLSGNTIYF. Here the CDR3 DNA reads TGTGCCAGCAGTCCTTCGGCAGGGCTCTCTGGAAACACCATATATTTT.

This clonotype came up a few times. The chain uses TRBV5-4 and TRBJ1-5; 7 bases are a match to TRBD1. CDR1 is SGHNT, CDR2 YYREEE, per germline (reference sequence). The ends lost 3 bases at V and 7 bases at J; junction bases unmatched: 10. The CDR3 is 15 amino acids. DNA for the CDR3: TGTGCCAGCAGCTCGGGACCAGACAGGGCCCAGCCCCAGCATTTT. Protein sequence: CASSSGPDRAQPQHF. Full variable domain (outside the CDR3, taken from reference TRBV5-4 and TRBJ1-5): ETGVTQSPTHLIKTRGQQVTLRCSSQSGHNTVSWYQQALGQGPQFIFQYYREEENGRGNFPPRFSGLQFPNYSSELNVNALELDDSALYLCASSSGPDRAQPQHFGDGTRLSIL.

Many counts were recorded for this clonotype. V and J are TRBV7-2 and TRBJ2-2; D tentatively reads TRBD1 or TRBD2 (6 bases each). Germline CDR1 and CDR2: SGHTA and FQGNSA. V gave up 7 bases and J gave up 8 bases, with 17 bases separating them. CDR3 length: 14 amino acids. In DNA form, the CDR3 reads TGTGCCAGCACCCGGCCCGGGGGCTATGGGGAGCTGTTTTTT. It encodes CASTRPGGYGELFF.

There are many counts of this clonotype. V usage is TRBV4-3 and J usage is TRBJ2-5; D is possibly TRBD1 (6 bases). CDR1 is LGHNA and CDR2 is YSLEER in the germline V gene. Between the trimmed V and J ends, which lost 2 bases and 2 bases, there was a span of 12 bases. The CDR3 consists of 15 residues. The CDR3 sequence: CASSQTFGQQETQYF. CDR3 nucleotides: TGCGCCAGCAGCCAAACCTTTGGACAGCAAGAGACCCAGTACTTC.

Many counts were recorded for this clonotype. A junction end diverges from the germline sequence, so it may reflect a read error. V usage is TRBV7-7 and J usage is TRBJ2-1; maybe TRBD2 (6 bases). Per germline, CDR1 SSHAT and CDR2 FNYEAQ (reference sequence). CDR3 length: 16 residues. The DNA of the CDR3 is TGTGCTAGCAGCCCGTCCGATTTAGCGGAGATCGATGAGCAGTTCTTC. Translated, it gives CASSPSDLAEIDEQFF.